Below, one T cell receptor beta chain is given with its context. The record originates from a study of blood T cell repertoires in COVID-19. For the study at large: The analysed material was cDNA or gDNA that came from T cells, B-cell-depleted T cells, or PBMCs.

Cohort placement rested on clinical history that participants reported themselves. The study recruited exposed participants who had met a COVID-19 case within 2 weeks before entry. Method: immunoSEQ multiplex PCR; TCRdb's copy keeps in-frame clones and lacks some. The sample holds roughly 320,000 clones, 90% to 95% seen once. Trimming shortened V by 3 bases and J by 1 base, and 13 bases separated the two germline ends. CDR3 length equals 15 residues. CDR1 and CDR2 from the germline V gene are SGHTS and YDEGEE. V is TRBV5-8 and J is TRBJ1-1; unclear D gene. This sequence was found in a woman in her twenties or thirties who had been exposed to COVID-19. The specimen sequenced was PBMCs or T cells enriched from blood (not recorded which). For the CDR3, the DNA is TGTGCCAGCAGCTCCATTGGTGGGCGGAACACTGAAGCTTTCTTT. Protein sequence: CASSSIGGRNTEAFF. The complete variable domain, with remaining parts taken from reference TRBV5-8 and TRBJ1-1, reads EAGVTQSPTHLIKTRGQQATLRCSPISGHTSVYWYQQALGLGLQFLLWYDEGEERNRGNFPPRFSGRQFPNYSSELNVNALELEDSALYLCASSSIGGRNTEAFFGQGTRLTVV.